Listed below are T cell receptor beta chains from one sample, sequenced in a study of blood T cell repertoires in COVID-19. TCRdb keeps only in-frame clones here, not all; method: immunoSEQ multiplex PCR. The table lists 220,000 or so clones, approximately 84% of them singletons, with approximately 2.6% in the top ten. Sequences were obtained from peripheral blood. Every receptor here comes from a man aged 50 to 59 who had recovered from COVID-19. Both conserved end residues are part of each CDR3. A D gene is named only where the DNA matches it firmly.

j_gene	d_gene	v_gene	CDR3aa
TRBJ1-1	-	TRBV5-1	CASSLAGGGPGKAFF
TRBJ2-5	TRBD1	TRBV6-5	CASSRNRGYQETQYF
TRBJ2-3	-	TRBV5-1	CASSLEARGSTDTQYF
TRBJ2-1	TRBD2	TRBV10-3	CATSSGGNSYNEQFF
TRBJ1-6	-	TRBV27	CASTVSGVSYNSPLHF
TRBJ2-1	TRBD2	TRBV2	CASSQRDRTFNEQFF
TRBJ2-3	-	TRBV5-1	CASSLGVFTDTQYF
TRBJ2-5	TRBD2	TRBV13	CASTWGLAGVSETQYF
TRBJ2-2	TRBD2	TRBV6-5	CASSYYGGRRTGELFF
TRBJ1-1	TRBD1	TRBV6-5	CASSLTGGGTEAFF
TRBJ1-2	TRBD1	TRBV7-2	CASSLAGTEDGYTF